This T cell receptor beta chain was retrieved from a study of tumor and adjacent non-tumor tissue in lung cancer. Study summary: Stage I to III disease affected ten to eleven men and about five women aged roughly 31 to 80. Each sample yielded 3.9 million or so productive TCRbeta reads on average. Study findings and constraints: Top 100 clones took a larger repertoire share in normal lung.

TCRbeta libraries were built with three rounds of nested PCR, modified from ARM-PCR. TCRdb fed the multiplex PCR reads into MiXCR, producing one record per CDR3 protein. The sample has 70,000 to 80,000 distinct CDR3 sequences, just under 75% seen once. This clonotype has only one observation. Its antigen is currently unknown. Given the absence of the conserved phenylalanine or tryptophan at the CDR3 end, a read error is likely. RNA was extracted from bulk tissue without any cell sorting. Between August and November 2014, newly diagnosed, chemotherapy-naive lung cancer patients underwent thoracic surgery in China. Germline V gene data show CDR1 as SGHAT and CDR2 as FQNNGV. The V and J ends lost 5 bases and 9 bases respectively, with 17 bases between them. The CDR3 loop spans 14 amino acids.

Sequences were obtained from lung tumor tissue. The chain carries TRBV11-2 and TRBJ2-1; D not resolved. The clonotype originates from a woman in her thirties or forties with non-small cell lung cancer. This chain's CDR3 is CASSIPGTVSEQFY. The CDR3 nucleotides read TGTGCCAGCAGCATCCCCGGAACCGTGAGTGAGCAGTTCTAC.